These 18 T cell receptor beta chains came from one sample sequenced in a study of OX40 agonist ivuxolimab in advanced cancers. The table came from immunoSEQ multiplex PCR; TCRdb's copy has only in-frame clones and leaves some out. The table includes around 18,000 clones, around 90% detected once. Sample: CD4+ or CD8+ T cells sorted from blood, taken in a trial of the OX40 agonist ivuxolimab. The receptor set was obtained from an adult with an advanced solid tumor such as melanoma, head and neck, liver or kidney cancer.

The chain uses TRBV6-6 and TRBJ2-1; 7 nucleotides agree with TRBD2. This CDR3 has 13 residues. The germline V gene has CDR1 MNHNY and CDR2 SVGAGI (reference sequence). V shed 5 bases, J shed 10 bases, and the junction held 8 bases outside the gene matches. The CDR3 region is CASSLTRREEQFF. In DNA form, the CDR3 reads TGTGCCAGCAGTCTCACCCGGCGGGAGGAGCAGTTCTTC.

The CDR3 DNA follows: TGTGCCAGCAGGAGGGGGGGGTTGGAGACCCAGTACTTC. Its translation is CASRRGGLETQYF. The chain uses TRBV6-6 and TRBJ2-5; D might be TRBD2 (7 bases). Trimming removed 6 bases at V and 5 bases at J, with 13 bases between. The CDR3 has 13 residues. Looked up from germline, CDR1 is MNHNY and CDR2 is SVGAGI (reference sequence).

This clone was observed once. The J gene is TRBJ2-7, the V gene TRBV19; perhaps TRBD2 as D (6 bases). Germline V gives CDR1 LNHDA, CDR2 SQIVND (reference sequence). The V and J ends lost 1 base and 5 bases respectively, with 9 bases between them. There are 13 residues in the CDR3. CDR3 sequence (DNA): TGTGCCAGTAGTATAGGGGGACTGAACGAGCAGTACTTC. Its protein product is CASSIGGLNEQYF.

The J gene is TRBJ2-1, the V gene TRBV2; TRBD2 matches 11 bases. The V segment lost 3 bases and the J segment 2 bases; nucleotides outside the gene matches: 0. The CDR3 runs 15 residues. The germline gives CDR1 SNHLY, CDR2 FYNNEI. CDR3 sequence: CASSETSGTYNEQFF. In DNA, the CDR3 is TGTGCCAGCAGTGAGACTAGCGGGACCTACAATGAGCAGTTCTTC.

The chain is built from TRBV19 and TRBJ2-7; D is possibly TRBD1 (6 bases). The CDR3 consists of 13 residues. With 5 bases removed from V and 4 bases from J, the gap between germline ends came to 12 bases. From germline, CDR1 is LNHDA and CDR2 SQIVND (reference sequence). As DNA, the CDR3 is TGTGCCAGTAGTCCGTCACAGGGTTACGAGCAGTACTTC. Its translation is CASSPSQGYEQYF.

The V gene is TRBV7-6, the J gene TRBJ2-1; D call uncertain. The CDR3 totals 11 residues. CDR1 is SGHVS, CDR2 FNYEAQ, per germline. Trimming removed 5 bases from V and 5 bases from J, with 4 bases in between. The CDR3 loop is CASSLNNEQFF. The CDR3 DNA sequence: TGTGCCAGCAGCCTAAACAATGAGCAGTTCTTC.

This rearrangement joins TRBV4-1 to TRBJ2-1, with TRBD2 matching 7 bases. The V and J ends lost 4 bases and 8 bases, in that order; junction bases with no gene match: 8. This CDR3 contains 14 residues. CDR1 is MGHRA and CDR2 is YSYEKL in the germline V gene. The CDR3 sequence: CASSPAGGSYEQFF. In DNA form, the CDR3 reads TGCGCCAGCAGCCCTGCTGGCGGGAGCTATGAGCAGTTCTTC.

The V gene is TRBV7-3, the J gene TRBJ2-1; 9 bases agree with TRBD2. Unmatched junction bases numbered 14, after V lost 2 bases and J lost 3 bases. The CDR3 spans 19 residues. The germline CDR1 and CDR2 sequences are SGHTA and FQGTGA. CDR3 in DNA: TGTGCCAGCAGCTTATCAGCCGTGATGGGGACTAGCCACTACAATGAGCAGTTCTTC. Its translation: CASSLSAVMGTSHYNEQFF.

This chain connects TRBV7-2 to TRBJ1-1; 9 nucleotides agree with TRBD1. CDR1 and CDR2 from the germline V gene are SGHTA and FQGNSA. V gave up 4 bases and J gave up 4 bases; unmatched junction bases: 1. This CDR3 has 13 residues. The CDR3 region has the DNA TGTGCCAGCAGCTGGACAGGGGTCACTGAAGCTTTCTTT. This translates into CASSWTGVTEAFF.

This chain connects TRBV13 to TRBJ1-1, with D perhaps matching TRBD1 (6 bases). Per the germline V gene, CDR1 is PRHDT and CDR2 is FYEKMQ (reference sequence). The CDR3 is made up of 12 amino acids. CDR3 in DNA: TGTGCTTCTCACGAAGGGGGCACTGAAGCTTTCTTT. It yields the protein CASHEGGTEAFF. The full variable domain, rest sourced from reference TRBV13 and TRBJ1-1, is AAGVIQSPRHLIKEKRETATLKCYPIPRHDTVYWYQQGPGQDPQFLISFYEKMQSDKGSIPDRFSAQQFSDYHSELNMSSLELGDSALYFCASHEGGTEAFFGQGTRLTVV.

J is TRBJ2-1 and V is TRBV25-1, with TRBD1 matching 7 bases. The J segment lost 6 bases and the V segment lost 4 bases, leaving 6 bases of the junction unmatched. CDR3 length: 14 amino acids. CDR1 MGHDK and CDR2 SYGVNS come from the germline V gene. The CDR3 protein is CASSGPRDSNEQFF. DNA for the CDR3: TGTGCCAGCAGTGGGCCCCGGGACAGCAATGAGCAGTTCTTC.

CDR3: CASSTGPPGELFF. The CDR3 bases are TGTGCCAGCAGTACGGGACCACCCGGGGAGCTGTTTTTT. V gene TRBV27 combines with J gene TRBJ2-2; possibly TRBD1 or TRBD2 for D (5 bases each). The CDR3 sequence is 13 residues long. Per germline, CDR1 MNHEY and CDR2 SMNVEV (reference sequence). Trimming took off 5 bases at V and 6 bases at J, with 10 bases between the two ends.

The chain couples TRBV11-3 to TRBJ2-1; D is possibly TRBD1 (5 bases). Germline loops: CDR1 SGHNT, CDR2 YENEEA. Trimming removed 1 base at V and 4 bases at J, with 14 bases between. The CDR3 covers 16 residues. The CDR3 loop is CASSLGSGQGYNEQFF. CDR3 bases: TGTGCCAGCAGCTTAGGGTCTGGACAAGGATACAATGAGCAGTTCTTC.

J is TRBJ2-1 and V is TRBV28; TRBD2 aligns across 11 bases. The CDR3 contains 16 residues. The J segment lost 3 bases and the V segment lost 6 bases, leaving 7 bases of the junction unmatched. Germline V gives CDR1 MDHEN, CDR2 SYDVKM. The CDR3 loop reads CASSTPTSGIYNEQFF. The CDR3 nucleotides read TGTGCCAGCAGCACCCCGACTAGCGGGATCTACAATGAGCAGTTCTTC.

This chain joins TRBV28 and TRBJ2-1; the D gene could be TRBD1 or TRBD2 (5 bases each). CDR1 and CDR2 from the germline V gene are MDHEN and SYDVKM. Trimming cost V 2 bases and J 3 bases, with 17 bases left between them. This CDR3 spans 17 amino acids. The CDR3, as DNA: TGTGCCAGCAGTTTAGAGGCAGGGAGATGGGGCTACAATGAGCAGTTCTTC. As protein: CASSLEAGRWGYNEQFF.

The chain uses TRBV11-2 and TRBJ1-6; the D is unclear. The V gene lost 3 bases and the J gene lost 7 bases, with 13 bases spanning the gap. Germline-derived CDR1 and CDR2 are SGHAT and FQNNGV. This CDR3 is built from 15 residues. CDR3 coding DNA: TGTGCCAGCAGCTTGCCCAGAACATTAAATTCACCCCTCCACTTT. As protein: CASSLPRTLNSPLHF.

V is TRBV7-2 and J is TRBJ1-2, with no clear D. The germline CDR1 and CDR2 sequences are SGHTA and FQGNSA. Trimming left V 4 bases short and J 6 bases short, with 12 bases between. CDR3 length: 13 residues. The CDR3 coding sequence is TGTGCCAGCAGCTCAGGTGGGGATAATGGCTACACCTTC. Its protein is CASSSGGDNGYTF.

The rearrangement uses TRBV7-9 and TRBJ2-5; TRBD2 matches 14 bases. Per the germline V gene, CDR1 is SEHNR and CDR2 is FQNEAQ (reference sequence). Trimming at V came to 4 bases and at J to 5 bases, leaving 6 bases not matched to a gene. The CDR3 is made up of 16 amino acids. CDR3 sequence: CASSSGTSGGRETQYF. The CDR3 DNA is TGTGCCAGCAGCTCCGGGACTAGCGGGGGAAGGGAGACCCAGTACTTC.